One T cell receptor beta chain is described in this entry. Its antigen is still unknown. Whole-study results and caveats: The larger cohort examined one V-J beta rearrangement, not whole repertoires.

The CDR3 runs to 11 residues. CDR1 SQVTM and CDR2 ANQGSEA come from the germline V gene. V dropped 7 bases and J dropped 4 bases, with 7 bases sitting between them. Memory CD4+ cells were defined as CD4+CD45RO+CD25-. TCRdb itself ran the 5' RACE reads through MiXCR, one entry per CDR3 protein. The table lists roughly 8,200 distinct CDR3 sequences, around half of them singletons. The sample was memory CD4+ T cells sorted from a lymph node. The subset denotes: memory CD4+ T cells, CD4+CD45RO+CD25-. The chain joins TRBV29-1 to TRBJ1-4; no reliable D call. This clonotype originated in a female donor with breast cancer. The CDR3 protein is CSGRDNEKLFF. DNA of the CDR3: TGCAGCGGACGGGATAATGAAAAACTGTTTTTT.